This T cell receptor beta chain was captured by sequencing in a study of T cell responses to AZD1222 COVID-19 vaccine. Overall study findings and caveats: The study identified only five to seven AZD1222 recipients as seropositive at baseline. Nearly half of spike-specific TCRs reportedly target unmutated variant regions.

Germline V gives CDR1 SGHVS, CDR2 FNYEAQ. Trimming removed 5 bases at V and 1 base at J, with 11 bases between. This CDR3 region has 14 residues. Details on this clone: The antigen remains undetermined.

Measured with immunoSEQ multiplex PCR; TCRdb has only the in-frame clones, and not every one. The repertoire consists of 95,000 to 110,000 clones, with 75% to 95% occurring once and the leading ten covering 5.5% to 7%. The chain uses TRBV7-6 and TRBJ1-1; D is unclear. The receptor's source is an adult who received the AZD1222 COVID-19 vaccine. Sample: peripheral blood, taken 28 days after the second AZD1222 dose. The CDR3 loop reads CASSPGRGNTEAFF. CDR3 bases: TGTGCCAGCAGCCCTGGACGAGGGAACACTGAAGCTTTCTTT.